The 17 T cell receptor beta chains below come from one sample, sequenced in a study of breast tumors, draining lymph nodes, adjacent tissues. One entry per CDR3 protein, called by TCRdb with MiXCR from the multiplex PCR reads. Of some 21,000 distinct CDR3 sequences in the sample, roughly 40% are singletons; the top ten hold around 22%. Sequenced material: breast tumor tissue. These receptors were taken from a female donor with breast cancer. Some clones in this sample may be carry-over from other donors' samples.

This clonotype was recorded once. The chain employs TRBV5-1 and TRBJ2-3; maybe TRBD1 (6 bases). The CDR3 sequence is 16 residues long. Germline CDR1 reads SGHRS; CDR2 reads YFSETQ. V dropped 1 base and J dropped 3 bases, with 15 bases sitting between them. As DNA, the CDR3 is TGCGCCAGCAGCTTGCGTAAGGGGGTATCGACAGATACGCAGTATTTT. Its protein product is CASSLRKGVSTDTQYF.

This rearrangement joins TRBV4-3 to TRBJ2-1; D is perhaps TRBD1 (6 bases). Germline-derived CDR1 and CDR2 are LGHNA and YSLEER. The germline V and J ends were trimmed by 7 bases and 9 bases, with 22 bases remaining between them. This CDR3 is built from 15 residues. CDR3 residues: CASTRNSDRISEQFF. The DNA for the CDR3 is TGCGCCAGCACCCGTAACTCGGACAGAATCTCTGAGCAGTTCTTC.

This clonotype counts as large (0.1 to 1%). J is TRBJ2-2 and V is TRBV30; no reliable D call. This CDR3 comprises 15 residues. With 1 base removed from V and 4 bases from J, the gap between germline ends came to 13 bases. Germline V CDR1 and CDR2: GTSNPN, SVGIG (reference sequence). This chain's CDR3 is CAWSARQPATGELFF. The CDR3 DNA reads as TGTGCCTGGAGTGCACGGCAGCCGGCCACCGGGGAGCTGTTTTTT.

There are many counts of this clonotype. V and J are TRBV20-1 and TRBJ2-1; 8 bases align to TRBD2. Trimming removed 3 bases from V and 7 bases from J; junction bases left unmatched: 14. The CDR3 totals 16 residues. Germline CDR1 reads DFQATT; CDR2 reads SNEGSKA (reference sequence). This CDR3 is CSASPGGSGSRNEQFF. The CDR3 coding sequence is TGCAGTGCTAGCCCGGGGGGGAGCGGGAGTAGGAATGAGCAGTTCTTC.

This clonotype is categorized as medium-sized. The chain's CDR3 is CAWSPYITGANVLTF. The CDR3 DNA reads TGTGCCTGGAGTCCATACATTACTGGGGCCAACGTCCTGACTTTC. The J gene is TRBJ2-6, the V gene TRBV30; D is uncertain. The CDR3 totals 15 residues. Per the germline V gene, CDR1 is GTSNPN and CDR2 is SVGIG (reference sequence). Trimming removed 2 bases from V and 2 bases from J, with 10 bases in between.

The V call is TRBV5-1, the J call TRBJ2-1; 13 nucleotides align to TRBD2. The ends lost 4 bases at V and 9 bases at J; junction bases unmatched: 10. Germline V lookup: CDR1 SGHRS, CDR2 YFSETQ. The CDR3 runs to 16 residues. The CDR3 region is CASSDEGTSGIGEQFF. The CDR3 nucleotides are TGCGCCAGCAGCGACGAGGGGACTAGCGGGATTGGTGAGCAGTTCTTC.

This clonotype was recorded a few times. The genes are TRBV3-1 and TRBJ2-5; TRBD2 matches 12 bases. Trimming cost V 10 bases and J 0 bases; bases outside gene matches: 6. CDR1 is LGHDT, CDR2 YNNKEL, per germline (reference sequence). This CDR3 is 15 amino acids long. The CDR3 sequence is CATTLAGGHQETQYF. CDR3 DNA: TGTGCCACGACTCTAGCGGGAGGGCACCAAGAGACCCAGTACTTC.

The gene calls are TRBV18 and TRBJ2-1; TRBD1 matches 12 bases. Germline V gene data show CDR1 as KGHSH and CDR2 as LQKENI. Trimming at V came to 3 bases and at J to 8 bases, leaving 5 bases not matched to a gene. The CDR3 totals 15 residues. The CDR3, as DNA: TGTGCCAGCTCACCGACGGGACAGGGGGCAGATGAGCAGTTCTTC. As protein: CASSPTGQGADEQFF.

CDR3 in DNA: TGTGCCAGCAGTGATCTAGGGACAGGGGGTACAGAGACCCAGTACTTC. It translates to CASSDLGTGGTETQYF. The rearrangement joins TRBV25-1 to TRBJ2-5, with 11 bases matching TRBD1. The V gene end was trimmed by 3 bases and the J gene end by 4 bases; junction bases not matched to a gene: 7. Looked up from germline, CDR1 is MGHDK and CDR2 is SYGVNS. The length of the CDR3 is 16 residues.

To note about this clonotype: The CDR3 end shows no conserved phenylalanine or tryptophan, and so a read error is likely. V gene TRBV10-2 combines with J gene TRBJ2-5; 10 bases fit TRBD2. CDR1 is WSHSY and CDR2 is SAAADI in the germline V gene. V lost 3 bases, J lost 9 bases, and 13 bases stayed unmatched. CDR3 length equals 16 residues. In DNA form, the CDR3 reads TGCGCCAGCAGTGAAGAGAGCGGGGGGGGCAAGAGACCCCAGTACTCC. Translation gives CASSEESGGGKRPQYS.

The count of this clonotype is one. V gene TRBV7-3 combines with J gene TRBJ2-2, with D perhaps matching TRBD1 (6 bases). Trimming stripped 4 bases from V and 4 bases from J, with 10 bases between. Germline V CDR1 and CDR2: SGHTA, FQGTGA. The CDR3 contains 14 residues. The CDR3 DNA sequence: TGTGCCAGCAGCTCCCGAGGGGGCACCGGGGAGCTGTTTTTT. Protein: CASSSRGGTGELFF.

The CDR3 DNA is TGTGCCAGCAAGATGGCACAGGGGGCCAAGACCCAGTACTTC. Its protein product is CASKMAQGAKTQYF. V and J are TRBV2 and TRBJ2-5; 9 bases map to TRBD1. The CDR3 runs to 14 residues. With V trimmed by 7 bases and J by 6 bases, 9 bases remained unmatched. Germline CDR1 reads SNHLY; CDR2 reads FYNNEI.

V usage is TRBV20-1 and J usage is TRBJ2-5; D remains unclear. The CDR3 sequence is 15 residues long. Trimming shortened V by 0 bases and J by 4 bases, and 15 bases separated the two germline ends. Germline lookup yields CDR1 DFQATT and CDR2 SNEGSKA (reference sequence). The chain's CDR3 is CSARDGFGFGETQYF. In DNA form, the CDR3 reads TGCAGTGCTAGAGATGGTTTCGGGTTTGGAGAGACCCAGTACTTC.

The J gene is TRBJ2-7, the V gene TRBV20-1; the D call may be TRBD1 or TRBD2 (5 bases each). Germline loops: CDR1 DFQATT, CDR2 SNEGSKA (reference sequence). Trimming took 6 bases from V and 6 from J, leaving 21 bases between them. The CDR3 is 14 residues long. The CDR3 here is CSATGGKGPFEQYF. The CDR3 DNA follows: TGCAGTGCCACAGGAGGAAAGGGGCCCTTCGAGCAGTACTTC.

This clonotype was seen more than once but under ten times. The chain employs TRBV13 and TRBJ2-7; D is possibly TRBD1 (5 bases). The CDR3 has 15 amino acids. V was trimmed by 2 bases and J by 3 bases, leaving 14 bases between them. From germline, CDR1 is PRHDT and CDR2 FYEKMQ (reference sequence). The CDR3 coding sequence is TGTGCCAGCAGCTTAAGGCAGGGCAACATCTACGAGCAGTACTTC. Translating gives CASSLRQGNIYEQYF.

This clonotype was seen many times. The chain couples TRBV7-9 to TRBJ2-2; D call uncertain. Germline CDR1 is SEHNR and CDR2 is FQNEAQ (reference sequence). V was shortened by 5 bases and J by 1 base, with 14 bases between the two germline ends. The CDR3 totals 16 residues. The CDR3 DNA follows: TGTGCCAGCAGCCCTCCAGAAAAGGGGAACACCGGGGAGCTGTTTTTT. Amino acids: CASSPPEKGNTGELFF.

This clonotype was detected ten times or more. The chain joins TRBV7-9 to TRBJ2-1; 8 nucleotides align to TRBD2. V lost 7 bases, J lost 4 bases, and 6 bases stayed unmatched. Germline V gene sequence: CDR1 SEHNR, CDR2 FQNEAQ (reference sequence). This CDR3 has 14 residues. DNA for the CDR3: TGTGCCAGCAAGTTTGGCGGGAGGTACAATGAGCAGTTCTTC. Protein: CASKFGGRYNEQFF.